This T cell receptor (beta chain) was observed in a study of a mutant IDH1 vaccine in newly diagnosed glioma. The overall study: Vaccination was launched 4-6 weeks after radiotherapy alone, or with temozolomide cycles. Patients under treatment included around 60% males and 37.5% females and had a mean age of roughly 43 years. Receipt of radiotherapy, temozolomide, or both preceded the study, and most received both.

This clone has a single count. Its antigen remains unknown. The protocol was immunoSEQ multiplex PCR, while the TCRdb copy is restricted to in-frame clones and leaves out a portion. The sample has roughly 32,000 clones, roughly nine tenths seen once. The V and J ends lost 2 bases and 11 bases respectively, with 12 bases between them. CDR1 is SNHLY and CDR2 is FYNNEI in the germline V gene. The CDR3 covers 13 residues. As for time point: week 47, end of study. The content of each vaccine dose was 300 ug of mutant IDH1 20-mer peptide, and topical imiquimod accompanied it. The origin of this receptor is a man between 35 and 55 years old with glioma. Sample: PBMCs, taken from a glioma patient whose treatment included an IDH1 peptide vaccine. V and J are TRBV2 and TRBJ1-4; tentative D call: TRBD1 (5 bases). CDR3 bases: TGTGCCAGCAGTGAAATGGTGGGACCCAAACTGTTTTTT. This gives the protein CASSEMVGPKLFF. Combining the CDR3 with reference TRBV2 and TRBJ1-4 gives the whole variable domain EPEVTQTPSHQVTQMGQEVILRCVPISNHLYFYWYRQILGQKVEFLVSFYNNEISEKSEIFDDQFSVERPDGSNFTLKIRSTKLEDSAMYFCASSEMVGPKLFFGSGTQLSVL.